The present T cell receptor beta chain was sequenced within a study of cytotoxic CD8 clonotypes in ibrutinib-treated CLL. Study results and caveats: Among the clonotypes, public ones were uncommon and contracted or held stable on treatment. Whereas clonality rose at ibrutinib response, it declined toward baseline at progression.

Libraries were prepared by immunoSEQ multiplex PCR; TCRdb keeps only in-frame clonotypes and omits some of them. The table includes about 160,000 clones, more than 65% detected once. On this clone: The antigen remains undetermined.

Germline CDR1 is MNHEY and CDR2 is SMNVEV (reference sequence). CDR3 length: 15 residues. J gave up 5 bases and V 3 bases, and 10 bases lay outside the gene matches. The J gene is TRBJ2-7, the V gene TRBV27; TRBD2 matches 7 bases. This material consisted of PBMCs, taken after 12 months of ibrutinib treatment. The clonotype originates from a human donor with chronic lymphocytic leukemia. This chain's CDR3 is CASSFGGRAWNEQYF. The CDR3, as DNA: TGTGCCAGCAGTTTTGGTGGGAGGGCCTGGAACGAGCAGTACTTC.